The clone carrying this TCR beta chain was counted once. Its antigen is as yet unknown. The data were taken from a study of vaccination and CD4 T cells after COVID-19. Study-level background: Post-COVID draws followed diagnosis by a median around 92 days (range 35 to 161). Study findings and constraints: From about 20 to 38, the median of SARS-CoV-2-reactive clonotypes rose without reaching significance.

Trimming removed 8 bases from V and 1 base from J, with 11 bases in between. The germline CDR1 and CDR2 sequences are SQVTM and ANQGSEA. The CDR3 has 13 amino acids. Oncomine TCR Beta short-read sequencing was applied to DNA from cultured CD4+ T cells. MiXCR, run by TCRdb on the PCR reads, gives a single entry per CDR3 protein. This table has several thousand distinct CDR3 sequences, less than 50% appearing once. Treatment defined: approximately 10-day PBMC culture with coronavirus spike peptide pools or control peptides (ViraFEST assay). Spanning March to December 2020, the positive PCR dates came before US Alpha, Beta and Delta variants.

This chain connects TRBV29-1 to TRBJ2-2; D is perhaps TRBD2 (5 bases). The clonotype comes from a human donor who had recovered from COVID-19. The sample taken for sequencing was CD4+ T cells from blood, cultured in vitro. CDR3 sequence reads: CSTRELNTGELFF. The DNA of the CDR3 is TGCAGCACCCGGGAATTGAACACCGGGGAGCTGTTTTTT.